This TCR beta chain was obtained from a study of blood T cell repertoires in COVID-19. For the study at large: From T cells, B-cell-depleted T cells, or PBMCs came the material, which was cDNA or gDNA.

Some clones are missing from TCRdb's copy, which holds only in-frame ones; the method was immunoSEQ multiplex PCR. The data show hundreds of thousands of clones, with more than 80% seen just once and approximately 1% held by the top ten. Germline V lookup: CDR1 SGHKS, CDR2 YYEKEE (reference sequence). The V and J ends lost 4 bases and 6 bases respectively, with 23 bases between them. This CDR3 region has 17 residues. This clone has just a few counts. Participants spanned ages about 18 to 100 years and resided in about two dozen US areas. Allocation to cohorts depended on clinical history reported by the participants. Symptom resolution, clearance, or two negative PCRs marked the recovered donors of Cohort 3.

The TCR was taken from a man aged 18 to 30 who had recovered from COVID-19. J is TRBJ1-3 and V is TRBV5-5; D not resolved. Sequenced material: PBMCs or T cells enriched from blood (not recorded which). The CDR3 reads CASSLLFPRVAVNTIYF. Written as DNA, the CDR3 is TGTGCCAGCAGCCTCCTTTTCCCCCGGGTGGCCGTAAACACCATATATTTT.